The source of this T cell receptor (beta chain) is a study of metastatic and nonmetastatic thyroid tumors. Not a single patient had been given any form of treatment at any point before undergoing thyroid surgery. Original analysis: Clinicopathological groups of papillary thyroid cancer showed CDR3 differences that were used to build a distant-metastasis classifier. Via MiXCR, TCRdb re-called the PCR reads. For this entry, the V and J calls and clone size follow TCRdb and not the study's own pipeline. In the table there are some 20,000 clones, around two fifths of which are singletons. Between the trimmed V and J ends, which lost 5 bases and 7 bases, there was a span of 10 bases. This CDR3 has 12 amino acids. CDR1 MNHNS and CDR2 SASEGT come from the germline V gene.

Material for sequencing was tumor tissue. The clonotype originates from a female donor with papillary thyroid cancer or a benign thyroid nodule (not recorded which). Some clones in this sample may be carry-over from other donors' samples. The chain combines TRBV6-1 with TRBJ2-3; a possible D gene is TRBD2 (5 bases). CDR3 region: CASSTIANTQYF. In DNA form, the CDR3 reads TGTGCCAGCAGTACCATAGCGAATACGCAGTATTTT.